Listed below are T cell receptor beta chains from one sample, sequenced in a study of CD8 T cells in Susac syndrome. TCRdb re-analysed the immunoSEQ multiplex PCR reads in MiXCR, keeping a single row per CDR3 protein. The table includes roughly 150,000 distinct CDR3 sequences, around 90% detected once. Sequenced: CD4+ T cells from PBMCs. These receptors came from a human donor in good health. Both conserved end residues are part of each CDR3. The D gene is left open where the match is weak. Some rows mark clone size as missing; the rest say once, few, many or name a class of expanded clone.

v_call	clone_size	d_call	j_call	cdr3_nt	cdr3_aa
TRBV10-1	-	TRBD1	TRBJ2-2	TGCGCCAGCAGCGGGACAGCTGGCGGGGAGCTGTTTTTT	CASSGTAGGELFF
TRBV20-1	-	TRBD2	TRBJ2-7	TGCAGTGCGAGAGGAGCTAGCGGGAGGGGGTACTACGAGCAGTACTTC	CSARGASGRGYYEQYF
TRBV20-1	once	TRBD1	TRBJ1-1	TGCAGTGCTAGAGCCCGGACAGGGCCATCTGAAGCTTTCTTT	CSARARTGPSEAFF
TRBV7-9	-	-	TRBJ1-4	TGTGCCAGCGAGGGTGCAACTAATGAAAAACTGTTTTTT	CASEGATNEKLFF
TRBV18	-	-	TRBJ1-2	TGTGCCAGCTCACCACAAGGGACCGAGTATGGCTACACCTTC	CASSPQGTEYGYTF
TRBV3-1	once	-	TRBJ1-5	TGTGCCAGCAGCCAAGAAGGCCGCAATCAGCCCCAGCATTTT	CASSQEGRNQPQHF
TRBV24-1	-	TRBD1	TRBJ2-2	TGTGCCACCAGTGATTTGGGGACAGGGTCAGACACCGGGGAGCTGTTTTTT	CATSDLGTGSDTGELFF
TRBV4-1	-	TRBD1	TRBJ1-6	TGCGCCAGCAGCCAAGATTGGCAGACAGGGGGGGATTCACCCCTCCACTTT	CASSQDWQTGGDSPLHF
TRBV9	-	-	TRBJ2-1	TGTGCCAGCAGCGTACGCCCTAGCCCGGGAAACTCTGAGCAGTTCTTC	CASSVRPSPGNSEQFF
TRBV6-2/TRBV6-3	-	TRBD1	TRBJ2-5	TGTGCCAGCAGTTTAGCGGGACAGGGGTTGGAGACCCAGTACTTC	CASSLAGQGLETQYF
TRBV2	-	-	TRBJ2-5	TGTGCCAGCAGCCTCAACAGGGAAGAGACCCAGTACTTC	CASSLNREETQYF
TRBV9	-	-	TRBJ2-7	TGTGCCAGCAGCGTAGAGGGTTACGAGCAGTACTTC	CASSVEGYEQYF
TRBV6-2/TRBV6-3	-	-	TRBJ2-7	TGTGCCAGCAGACCGGACAGCAACTACGAGCAGTACTTC	CASRPDSNYEQYF
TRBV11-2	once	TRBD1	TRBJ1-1	TGTGCCAGCAGCATACAGGGGGACACTGAAGCTTTCTTT	CASSIQGDTEAFF
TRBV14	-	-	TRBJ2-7	TGTGCCAGCAGCGTTTTGGGCCTCTCCCCCTACGAGCAGTACTTC	CASSVLGLSPYEQYF
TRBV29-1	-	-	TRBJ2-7	TGCAGCGTTGAACGCAGGGACGAGCAGTACTTC	CSVERRDEQYF
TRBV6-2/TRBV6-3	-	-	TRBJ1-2	TGTGCCAGCCTGAGAGCAGAACGGGACTATGGCTACACCTTC	CASLRAERDYGYTF
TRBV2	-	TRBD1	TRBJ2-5	TGTGCCAGCAGTGCGGGACAGGAGGAGACCCAGTACTTC	CASSAGQEETQYF
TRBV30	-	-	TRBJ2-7	TGTGCCTGGAGCGGAGCCAGGGGTGACTACGAGCAGTACTTC	CAWSGARGDYEQYF
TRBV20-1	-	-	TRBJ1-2	TGCAGTGCCACCCCCCAGGGGCTCTTCTATGGCTACACCTTC	CSATPQGLFYGYTF
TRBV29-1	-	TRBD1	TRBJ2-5	TGCAGCGCCTGGCAGGGGGCGGAAGAGACCCAGTACTTC	CSAWQGAEETQYF
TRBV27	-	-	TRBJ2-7	TGTGCCAGCAGTTTATGGGGGTCTCCCTACGAGCAGTACTTC	CASSLWGSPYEQYF
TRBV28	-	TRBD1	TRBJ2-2	TGTGCCAGCCGACACGGGGGGACAGGGATAACCGGGGAGCTGTTTTTT	CASRHGGTGITGELFF
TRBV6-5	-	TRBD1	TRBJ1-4	TGTGCCAGCACTTACGGGACAGGGTCGACTAATGAAAAACTGTTTTTT	CASTYGTGSTNEKLFF
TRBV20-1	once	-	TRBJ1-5	TGCAGTGCTAGAGGAGGGTTAGGCATTCAGCCCCAGCATTTT	CSARGGLGIQPQHF
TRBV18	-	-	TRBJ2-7	TGTGCCAGCTCACCACCGGCAGGGACCACCTACGAGCAGTACTTC	CASSPPAGTTYEQYF
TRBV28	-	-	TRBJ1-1	TGTGCCAGCAGACCCAGTTTAACAGGACCTGAAGCTTTCTTT	CASRPSLTGPEAFF